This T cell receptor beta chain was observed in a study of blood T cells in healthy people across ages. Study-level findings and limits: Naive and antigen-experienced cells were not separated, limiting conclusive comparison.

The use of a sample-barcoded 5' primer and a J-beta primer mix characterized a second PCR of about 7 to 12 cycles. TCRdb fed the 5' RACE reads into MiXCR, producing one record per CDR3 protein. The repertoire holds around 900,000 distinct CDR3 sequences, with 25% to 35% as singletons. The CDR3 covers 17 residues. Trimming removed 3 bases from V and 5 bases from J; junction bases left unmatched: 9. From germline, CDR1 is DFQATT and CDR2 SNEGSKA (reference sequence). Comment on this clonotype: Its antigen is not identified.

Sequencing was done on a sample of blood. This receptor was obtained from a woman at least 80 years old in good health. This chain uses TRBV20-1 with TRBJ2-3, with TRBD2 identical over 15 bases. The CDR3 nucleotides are TGCAGTGCTAGCGTTGGGGGACTAGCGGGGGGCCTAGATACGCAGTATTTT. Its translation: CSASVGGLAGGLDTQYF.